This is a list of T cell receptor beta chains from one sample in a study of regulatory T cells in long-lasting Graves disease. TCRdb called the multiplex PCR reads again in MiXCR, with one record for every CDR3 protein. The sample records hundreds of thousands of distinct CDR3 sequences, 15% being singletons. These data were also filed under a second study, of T cells in Graves' hyperthyroidism and ophthalmopathy.

Sequences were derived from peripheral blood mononuclear cells (PBMCs), sampled at new diagnosis, from a patient treated with antithyroid drugs. Every receptor here comes from a middle-aged woman with Graves disease. Both conserved end residues are part of each CDR3. A D gene is named only where the DNA matches it firmly. Clone size appears in some rows only: once, few, many, or a class for an expanded clone.

abundance: many
d_gene: NA
v_gene: TRBV12-3/TRBV12-4
len: 15
j_gene: TRBJ2-7
CDR3nt: TGTGCCAGCAGAGCTGCCAGCGGCCCCTCTCACGAGCAGTACTTC
CDR3aa: CASRAASGPSHEQYF

abundance: NA
d_gene: NA
v_gene: TRBV9
len: 13
j_gene: TRBJ2-7
CDR3nt: TGTGCCAGCAGCCCTACGATAACCTACGAGCAGTACTTC
CDR3aa: CASSPTITYEQYF

abundance: few
d_gene: NA
v_gene: TRBV20-1
len: 17
j_gene: TRBJ2-1
CDR3nt: TGCAGTGCTACCCCACTTAAGGTCAGCGGTTCCTACAATGAGCAGTTCTTC
CDR3aa: CSATPLKVSGSYNEQFF

abundance: NA
d_gene: NA
v_gene: TRBV7-6
len: 13
j_gene: TRBJ2-3
CDR3nt: TGTGCCAGCAGCGTTTATACCACAGATACGCAGTATTTT
CDR3aa: CASSVYTTDTQYF

abundance: many
d_gene: NA
v_gene: TRBV6-9
len: 16
j_gene: TRBJ2-2
CDR3nt: TGTGCCAGCAGTTATTCGTGGGAAGCGAACACCGGGGAGCTGTTTTTT
CDR3aa: CASSYSWEANTGELFF

abundance: many
d_gene: TRBD2
v_gene: TRBV29-1
len: 14
j_gene: TRBJ2-3
CDR3nt: TGCAGCGTCTCCAGCGGGAGCGAGGGAGATACGCAGTATTTT
CDR3aa: CSVSSGSEGDTQYF

abundance: many
d_gene: TRBD2
v_gene: TRBV5-4
len: 16
j_gene: TRBJ2-3
CDR3nt: TGTGCCAGCAGCTCGGTAACTAGCGGGAGTACAGATACGCAGTATTTT
CDR3aa: CASSSVTSGSTDTQYF

abundance: NA
d_gene: TRBD1
v_gene: TRBV6-1
len: 17
j_gene: TRBJ1-5
CDR3nt: TGTGCCAGCAGAGTAAGCCTGTACAGGGGGCGGAATCAGCCCCAGCATTTT
CDR3aa: CASRVSLYRGRNQPQHF

abundance: few
d_gene: NA
v_gene: TRBV10-2
len: 14
j_gene: TRBJ2-6
CDR3nt: TGCGCCAGCAGAGGAGGGGCTGGGGCCAACGTCCTGACTTTC
CDR3aa: CASRGGAGANVLTF

abundance: few
d_gene: NA
v_gene: TRBV20-1
len: 12
j_gene: TRBJ1-1
CDR3nt: TGCAGTGCCATACTCGAGGGACCTGAAGCTTTCTTT
CDR3aa: CSAILEGPEAFF

abundance: NA
d_gene: NA
v_gene: TRBV30
len: 12
j_gene: TRBJ2-5
CDR3nt: TGTGCCTGGGGACACCTTCAAGAGACCCAGTACTTC
CDR3aa: CAWGHLQETQYF

abundance: many
d_gene: NA
v_gene: TRBV30
len: 13
j_gene: TRBJ1-5
CDR3nt: TGTGCCTGGAGTACCCGCAGGGGCCAGCCCCAGCATTTT
CDR3aa: CAWSTRRGQPQHF

abundance: NA
d_gene: TRBD2
v_gene: TRBV28
len: 17
j_gene: TRBJ2-1
CDR3nt: TGTGCCAGCAGCCAAGGACCCCTAGCGGGAGCATACAATGAGCAGTTCTTC
CDR3aa: CASSQGPLAGAYNEQFF

abundance: many
d_gene: NA
v_gene: TRBV11-2
len: 13
j_gene: TRBJ2-3
CDR3nt: TGTGCCAGCACCCCAAACGGGCCAGATACGCAGTATTTT
CDR3aa: CASTPNGPDTQYF

abundance: many
d_gene: NA
v_gene: TRBV9
len: 16
j_gene: TRBJ2-1
CDR3nt: TGTGCCAGCAGCGTAGGCTCGCAGGGGCGACACAATGAGCAGTTCTTC
CDR3aa: CASSVGSQGRHNEQFF

abundance: NA
d_gene: TRBD1
v_gene: TRBV27
len: 12
j_gene: TRBJ2-5
CDR3nt: TGTGCCAGCAGTAACAGGGGAGAGACCCAGTACTTC
CDR3aa: CASSNRGETQYF

abundance: NA
d_gene: NA
v_gene: TRBV28
len: 14
j_gene: TRBJ2-3
CDR3nt: TGTGCCAGCAGTTTCGCGGAACTCACAGATACGCAGTATTTT
CDR3aa: CASSFAELTDTQYF

abundance: many
d_gene: TRBD1
v_gene: TRBV28
len: 16
j_gene: TRBJ2-7
CDR3nt: TGTGCCAGCAGACCCCTTGACAGGGGTCCCTTTTACGAGCAGTACTTC
CDR3aa: CASRPLDRGPFYEQYF

abundance: many
d_gene: TRBD2
v_gene: TRBV7-8
len: 14
j_gene: TRBJ2-7
CDR3nt: TGTGCCAGCAGCGGGGGGGGACTAGCGTACGAGCAGTACTTC
CDR3aa: CASSGGGLAYEQYF

abundance: many
d_gene: TRBD2
v_gene: TRBV20-1
len: 14
j_gene: TRBJ2-2
CDR3nt: TGCAGTGCTAGAAGTTGGGGGGGGACCGGGGAGCTGTTTTTT
CDR3aa: CSARSWGGTGELFF

abundance: many
d_gene: TRBD1
v_gene: TRBV10-2
len: 15
j_gene: TRBJ1-5
CDR3nt: TGCGCCAGCAGTGAAGGGGACAGGGTACATCAGCCCCAGCATTTT
CDR3aa: CASSEGDRVHQPQHF

abundance: few
d_gene: NA
v_gene: TRBV6-1
len: 14
j_gene: TRBJ2-7
CDR3nt: TGTGCCAGCAGTGAAATGGGGGACACTTACGAGCAGTACTTC
CDR3aa: CASSEMGDTYEQYF

abundance: few
d_gene: NA
v_gene: TRBV19
len: 15
j_gene: TRBJ2-7
CDR3nt: TGTGCCAGTAGTATAGCGGCTAGCGTCGCCTACGAGCAGTACTTC
CDR3aa: CASSIAASVAYEQYF

abundance: many
d_gene: NA
v_gene: TRBV27
len: 13
j_gene: TRBJ1-1
CDR3nt: TGTGCCAGCGGCCCGGATAGAGGCGGCGAAGCTTTCTTT
CDR3aa: CASGPDRGGEAFF

abundance: few
d_gene: NA
v_gene: TRBV6-1
len: 11
j_gene: TRBJ2-1
CDR3nt: TGTGCCAGCACCAGCTACAATGAGCAGTTCTTC
CDR3aa: CASTSYNEQFF

abundance: many
d_gene: TRBD1
v_gene: TRBV30
len: 12
j_gene: TRBJ2-5
CDR3nt: TGTGCCTACGGGACAGGCCAAGAGACCCAGTACTTC
CDR3aa: CAYGTGQETQYF

abundance: many
d_gene: NA
v_gene: TRBV2
len: 12
j_gene: TRBJ2-1
CDR3nt: TGTGCCAGCAGTGAAGTTGGAAATGAGCAGTTCTTC
CDR3aa: CASSEVGNEQFF

abundance: many
d_gene: NA
v_gene: TRBV28
len: 13
j_gene: TRBJ1-2
CDR3nt: TGTGCCAGCAGCGACCGCGTCAACTATGGCTACACCTTC
CDR3aa: CASSDRVNYGYTF

abundance: few
d_gene: NA
v_gene: TRBV29-1
len: 13
j_gene: TRBJ1-1
CDR3nt: TGCAGCACTCTCAGGGACGGGAACACTGAAGCTTTCTTT
CDR3aa: CSTLRDGNTEAFF

abundance: NA
d_gene: NA
v_gene: TRBV7-2
len: 14
j_gene: TRBJ2-3
CDR3nt: TGTGCCAGCAGCCGACCGGGGCACACAGATACGCAGTATTTT
CDR3aa: CASSRPGHTDTQYF

abundance: many
d_gene: TRBD2
v_gene: TRBV9
len: 15
j_gene: TRBJ2-3
CDR3nt: TGTGCCAGCAGCCCCATGGGGAGGGCCACAGATACGCAGTATTTT
CDR3aa: CASSPMGRATDTQYF

abundance: many
d_gene: NA
v_gene: TRBV20-1
len: 15
j_gene: TRBJ2-1
CDR3nt: TGCAGTGCTAGAAGAGGAACTTCCAACTACAATGAGCAGTTCTTC
CDR3aa: CSARRGTSNYNEQFF

abundance: few
d_gene: NA
v_gene: TRBV30
len: 14
j_gene: TRBJ1-6
CDR3nt: TGTGCCTGGAGTTTAGCCCCAGCGGCGTCACCCCTCCACTTT
CDR3aa: CAWSLAPAASPLHF

abundance: many
d_gene: TRBD1
v_gene: TRBV27
len: 15
j_gene: TRBJ2-5
CDR3nt: TGTGCCAGCAGTACGCAGGGGGCCGGGTTAGAGACCCAGTACTTC
CDR3aa: CASSTQGAGLETQYF

abundance: few
d_gene: NA
v_gene: TRBV6-5
len: 13
j_gene: TRBJ1-1
CDR3nt: TGTGCCAGCAGTTACCGGGCGCTCACTGAAGCTTTCTTT
CDR3aa: CASSYRALTEAFF

abundance: few
d_gene: TRBD1
v_gene: TRBV15
len: 16
j_gene: TRBJ1-5
CDR3nt: TGTGCCACCAGCAGGTGGGACAGCTATAGCAATCAGCCCCAGCATTTT
CDR3aa: CATSRWDSYSNQPQHF

abundance: many
d_gene: NA
v_gene: TRBV12-5
len: 15
j_gene: TRBJ2-5
CDR3nt: TGTGCTAGTGGTTTGGCACATGTCCCTGAAGAGACCCAGTACTTC
CDR3aa: CASGLAHVPEETQYF

abundance: many
d_gene: NA
v_gene: TRBV28
len: 11
j_gene: TRBJ1-6
CDR3nt: TGTGCCAGCATCGCTAGGGGGTCCCTCCACTTT
CDR3aa: CASIARGSLHF

abundance: NA
d_gene: NA
v_gene: TRBV29-1
len: 14
j_gene: TRBJ1-6
CDR3nt: TGCAGCGTAGCCACTGGGACTGAGAATTCACCCCTCCACTTT
CDR3aa: CSVATGTENSPLHF

abundance: NA
d_gene: NA
v_gene: TRBV15
len: 16
j_gene: TRBJ1-4
CDR3nt: TGTGCCACCAGCAGAGGGGTACAGGGAGGGGGTGAAAAACTGTTTTTT
CDR3aa: CATSRGVQGGGEKLFF

abundance: NA
d_gene: NA
v_gene: TRBV6-2/TRBV6-3
len: 17
j_gene: TRBJ2-1
CDR3nt: TGTGCCAGCAGTTACCCCCCGTGGGGAGGCAGCTACAATGAGCAGTTCTTC
CDR3aa: CASSYPPWGGSYNEQFF

abundance: many
d_gene: NA
v_gene: TRBV11-3
len: 14
j_gene: TRBJ2-7
CDR3nt: TGTGCCAGCAGCTTACCAGGGGTATCCTACGAGCAGTACTTC
CDR3aa: CASSLPGVSYEQYF

abundance: NA
d_gene: TRBD1
v_gene: TRBV5-6
len: 19
j_gene: TRBJ2-1
CDR3nt: TGTGCCAGCAGGAAACTCTACAGGGGTCAAAAAACCTCCTACAATGAGCAGTTCTTC
CDR3aa: CASRKLYRGQKTSYNEQFF

abundance: NA
d_gene: TRBD2
v_gene: TRBV6-1
len: 14
j_gene: TRBJ2-3
CDR3nt: TGTGCCAGTCTAGCGGGCCCTAGCACAGATACGCAGTATTTT
CDR3aa: CASLAGPSTDTQYF

abundance: many
d_gene: NA
v_gene: TRBV18
len: 16
j_gene: TRBJ1-5
CDR3nt: TGTGCCAGCTCACCTCAGGGACTCAATAGCAATCAGCCCCAGCATTTT
CDR3aa: CASSPQGLNSNQPQHF

abundance: many
d_gene: TRBD2
v_gene: TRBV12-5
len: 17
j_gene: TRBJ2-7
CDR3nt: TGTGCTAGTGGTTTGGTCCCTAGCGGGAGGGTCCCCTACGAGCAGTACTTC
CDR3aa: CASGLVPSGRVPYEQYF

abundance: many
d_gene: NA
v_gene: TRBV20-1
len: 13
j_gene: TRBJ2-1
CDR3nt: TGCAGTGCTAGCGGGCCCCGGGGCGATGAGCAGTTCTTC
CDR3aa: CSASGPRGDEQFF

abundance: many
d_gene: TRBD1
v_gene: TRBV5-1
len: 16
j_gene: TRBJ1-2
CDR3nt: TGCGCCAGCAGCATTGGCTCCCGGGACAGGGGGCATGGCTACACCTTC
CDR3aa: CASSIGSRDRGHGYTF

abundance: NA
d_gene: TRBD1
v_gene: TRBV11-2
len: 13
j_gene: TRBJ1-1
CDR3nt: TGTGCCAGCAGGGGAGGGGGCATCGCTGAAGCTTTCTTT
CDR3aa: CASRGGGIAEAFF